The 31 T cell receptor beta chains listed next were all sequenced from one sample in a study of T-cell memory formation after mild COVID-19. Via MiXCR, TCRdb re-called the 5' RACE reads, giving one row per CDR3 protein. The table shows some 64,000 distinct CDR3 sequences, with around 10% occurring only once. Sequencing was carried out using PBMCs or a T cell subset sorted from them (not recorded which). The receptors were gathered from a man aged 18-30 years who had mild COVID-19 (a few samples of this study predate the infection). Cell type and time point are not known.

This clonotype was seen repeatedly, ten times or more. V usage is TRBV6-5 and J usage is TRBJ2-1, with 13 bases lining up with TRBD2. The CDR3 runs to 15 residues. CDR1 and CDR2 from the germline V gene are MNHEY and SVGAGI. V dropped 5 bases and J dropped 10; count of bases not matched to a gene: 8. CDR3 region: CASSQRTSGGVEQFF. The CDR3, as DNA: TGTGCCAGCAGTCAAAGGACTAGCGGGGGAGTGGAGCAGTTCTTC.

CDR3 sequence (DNA): TGTGCCAGCAGTCCGGGACTAGCGCCCCCAGATACGCAGTATTTT. The encoded protein is CASSPGLAPPDTQYF. This chain links TRBV6-2 or TRBV6-3 with TRBJ2-3, with TRBD2 identical over 10 bases. The CDR3 consists of 15 residues. V lost 5 bases to trimming and J lost 4 bases; unmatched junction nucleotides: 6. Germline V gene lookup returns CDR1 MNHEY and CDR2 SVGEGT.

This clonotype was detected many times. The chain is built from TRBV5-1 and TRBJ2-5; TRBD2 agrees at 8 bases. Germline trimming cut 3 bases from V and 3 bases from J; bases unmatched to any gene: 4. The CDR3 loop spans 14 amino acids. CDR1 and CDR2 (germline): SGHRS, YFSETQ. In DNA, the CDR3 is TGCGCCAGCAGCTCCGGGGGGGGGAAAGAGACCCAGTACTTC. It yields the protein CASSSGGGKETQYF. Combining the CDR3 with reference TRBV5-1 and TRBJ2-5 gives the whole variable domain KAGVTQTPRYLIKTRGQQVTLSCSPISGHRSVSWYQQTPGQGLQFLFEYFSETQRNKGNFPGRFSGRQFSNSRSEMNVSTLELGDSALYLCASSSGGGKETQYFGPGTRLLVL.

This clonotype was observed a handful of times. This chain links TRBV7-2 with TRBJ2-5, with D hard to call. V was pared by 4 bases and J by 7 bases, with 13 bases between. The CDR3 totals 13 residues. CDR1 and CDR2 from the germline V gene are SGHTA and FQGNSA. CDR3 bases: TGTGCCAGCAGCTCCCAAGGTTCCGGGACCCAGTACTTC. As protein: CASSSQGSGTQYF.

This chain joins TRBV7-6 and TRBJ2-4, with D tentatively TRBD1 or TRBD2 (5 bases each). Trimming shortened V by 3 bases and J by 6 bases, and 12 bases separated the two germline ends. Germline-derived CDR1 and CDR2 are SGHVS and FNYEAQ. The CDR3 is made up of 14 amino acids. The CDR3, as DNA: TGTGCCAGCAGCTTGGGGACGAGGGGAAACATTCAGTACTTC. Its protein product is CASSLGTRGNIQYF.

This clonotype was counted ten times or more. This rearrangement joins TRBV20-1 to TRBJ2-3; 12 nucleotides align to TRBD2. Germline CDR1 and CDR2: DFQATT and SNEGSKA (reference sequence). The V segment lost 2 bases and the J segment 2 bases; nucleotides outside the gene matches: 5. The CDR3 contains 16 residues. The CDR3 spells CSARRASGGATDTQYF. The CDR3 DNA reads TGCAGTGCTAGACGAGCTAGCGGGGGGGCCACAGATACGCAGTATTTT.

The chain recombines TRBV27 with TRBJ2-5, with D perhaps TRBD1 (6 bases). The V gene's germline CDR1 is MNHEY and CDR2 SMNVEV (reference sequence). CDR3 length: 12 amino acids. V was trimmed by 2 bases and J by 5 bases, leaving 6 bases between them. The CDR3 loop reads CASSLRGETQYF. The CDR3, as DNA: TGTGCCAGCAGTTTAAGGGGGGAGACCCAGTACTTC.

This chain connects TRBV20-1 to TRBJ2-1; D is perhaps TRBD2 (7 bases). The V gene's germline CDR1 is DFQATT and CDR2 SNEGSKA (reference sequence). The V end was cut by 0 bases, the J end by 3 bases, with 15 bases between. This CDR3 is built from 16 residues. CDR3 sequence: CSARDGRGGSYNEQFF. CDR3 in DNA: TGCAGTGCTAGAGATGGAAGGGGGGGAAGCTACAATGAGCAGTTCTTC.

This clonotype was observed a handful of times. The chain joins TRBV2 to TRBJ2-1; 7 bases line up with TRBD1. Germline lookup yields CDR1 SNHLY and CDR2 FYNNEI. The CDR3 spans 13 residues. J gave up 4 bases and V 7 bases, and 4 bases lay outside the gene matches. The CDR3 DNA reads TGTGCCAGCAAGGGCAGGGGGTACAATGAGCAGTTCTTC. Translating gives CASKGRGYNEQFF.

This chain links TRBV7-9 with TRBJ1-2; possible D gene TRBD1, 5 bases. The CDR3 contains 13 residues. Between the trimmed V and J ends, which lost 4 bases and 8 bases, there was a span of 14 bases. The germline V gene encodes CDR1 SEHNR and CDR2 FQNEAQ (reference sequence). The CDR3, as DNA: TGTGCCAGCAGCTCCGATGGGGGATTCGGCTACACCTTC. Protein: CASSSDGGFGYTF.

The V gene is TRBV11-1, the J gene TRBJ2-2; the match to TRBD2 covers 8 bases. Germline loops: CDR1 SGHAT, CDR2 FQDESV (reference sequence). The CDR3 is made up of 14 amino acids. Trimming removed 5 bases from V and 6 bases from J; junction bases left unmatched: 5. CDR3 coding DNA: TGTGCCAGCAGCCTCGGGGGGGGAGCCGGGGAGCTGTTTTTT. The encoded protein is CASSLGGGAGELFF.

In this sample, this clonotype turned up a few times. CDR3 coding DNA: TGTGCCAGCAGTGGGGGGGGGCCACGTACCGAGCAGTACGTC. Amino acid sequence: CASSGGGPRTEQYV. The chain combines TRBV2 with TRBJ2-7; D is possibly TRBD2 (7 bases). The CDR3 consists of 14 residues. V lost 4 bases to trimming and J lost 6 bases, with 16 bases between them. From germline, CDR1 is SNHLY and CDR2 FYNNEI.

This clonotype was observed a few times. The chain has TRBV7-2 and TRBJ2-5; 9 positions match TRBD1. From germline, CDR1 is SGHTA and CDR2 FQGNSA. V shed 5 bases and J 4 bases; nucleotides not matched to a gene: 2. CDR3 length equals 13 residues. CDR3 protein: CASSMGQGETQYF. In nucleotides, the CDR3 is TGTGCCAGCAGCATGGGACAGGGAGAGACCCAGTACTTC.

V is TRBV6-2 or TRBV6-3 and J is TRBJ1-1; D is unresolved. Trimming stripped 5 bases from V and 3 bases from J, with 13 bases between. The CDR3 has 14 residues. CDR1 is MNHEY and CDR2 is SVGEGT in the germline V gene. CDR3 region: CASSPGRYDTEAFF. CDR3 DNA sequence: TGTGCCAGCAGTCCAGGCCGCTATGACACTGAAGCTTTCTTT.

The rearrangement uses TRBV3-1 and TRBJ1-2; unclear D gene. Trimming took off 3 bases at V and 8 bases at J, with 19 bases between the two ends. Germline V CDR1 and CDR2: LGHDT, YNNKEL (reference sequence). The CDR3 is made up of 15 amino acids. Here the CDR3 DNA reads TGTGCCAGCAGCCATAGCGGGCTGCCCACGCGGGGCTACACCTTC. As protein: CASSHSGLPTRGYTF. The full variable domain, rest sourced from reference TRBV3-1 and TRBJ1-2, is DTAVSQTPKYLVTQMGNDKSIKCEQNLGHDTMYWYKQDSKKFLKIMFSYNNKELIINETVPNRFSPKSPDKAHLNLHINSLELGDSAVYFCASSHSGLPTRGYTFGSGTRLTVV.

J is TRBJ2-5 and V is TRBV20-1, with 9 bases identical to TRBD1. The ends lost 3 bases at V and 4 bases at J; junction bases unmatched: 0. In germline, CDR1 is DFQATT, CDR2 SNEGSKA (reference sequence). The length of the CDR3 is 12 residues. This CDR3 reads CSARDRGETQYF. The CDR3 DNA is TGCAGTGCTAGGGACAGGGGAGAGACCCAGTACTTC.

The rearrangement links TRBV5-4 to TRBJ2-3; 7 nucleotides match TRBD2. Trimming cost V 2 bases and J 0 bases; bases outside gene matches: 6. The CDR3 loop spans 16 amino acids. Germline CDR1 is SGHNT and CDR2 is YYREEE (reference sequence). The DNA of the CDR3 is TGTGCCAGCAGCTTTAAGTCTAGCGGAAGCACAGATACGCAGTATTTT. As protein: CASSFKSSGSTDTQYF.

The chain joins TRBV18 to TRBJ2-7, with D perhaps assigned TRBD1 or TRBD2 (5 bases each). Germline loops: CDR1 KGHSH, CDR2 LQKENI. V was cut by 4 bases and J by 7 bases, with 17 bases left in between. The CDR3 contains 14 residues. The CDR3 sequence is CASSLSYRDEEQYV. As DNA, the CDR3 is TGTGCCAGCTCACTAAGCTACCGGGACGAAGAGCAGTACGTC.

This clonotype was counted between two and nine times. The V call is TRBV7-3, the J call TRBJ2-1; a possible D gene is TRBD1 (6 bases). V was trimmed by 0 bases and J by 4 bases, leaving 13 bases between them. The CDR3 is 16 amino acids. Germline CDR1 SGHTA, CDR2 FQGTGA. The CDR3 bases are TGTGCCAGCAGCTTAACTGGGGGCCCCAGATACAATGAGCAGTTCTTC. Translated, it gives CASSLTGGPRYNEQFF.

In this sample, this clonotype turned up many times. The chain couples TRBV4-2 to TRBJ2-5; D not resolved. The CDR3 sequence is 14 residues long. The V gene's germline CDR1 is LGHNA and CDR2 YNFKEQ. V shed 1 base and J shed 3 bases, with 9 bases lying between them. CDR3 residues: CASSQAVGEETQYF. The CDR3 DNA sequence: TGTGCCAGCAGCCAAGCCGTGGGCGAAGAGACCCAGTACTTC.

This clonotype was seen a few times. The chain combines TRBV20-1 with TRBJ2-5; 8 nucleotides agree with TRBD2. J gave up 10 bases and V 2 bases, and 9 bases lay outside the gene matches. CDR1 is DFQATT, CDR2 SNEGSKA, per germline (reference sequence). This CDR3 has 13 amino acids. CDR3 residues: CSARNPGGSNQYF. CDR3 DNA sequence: TGCAGTGCTAGAAATCCGGGGGGGAGTAACCAGTACTTC.

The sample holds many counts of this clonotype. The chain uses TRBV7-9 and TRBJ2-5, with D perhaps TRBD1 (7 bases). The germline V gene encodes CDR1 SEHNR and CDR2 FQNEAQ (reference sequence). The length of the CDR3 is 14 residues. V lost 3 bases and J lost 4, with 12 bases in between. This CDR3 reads CASSFSGGRETQYF. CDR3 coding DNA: TGTGCCAGCAGCTTTTCAGGGGGGAGAGAGACCCAGTACTTC.

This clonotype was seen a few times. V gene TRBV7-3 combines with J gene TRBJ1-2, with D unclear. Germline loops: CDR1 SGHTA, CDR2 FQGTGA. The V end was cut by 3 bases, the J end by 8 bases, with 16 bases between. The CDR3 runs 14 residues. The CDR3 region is CASSFAGSTMGYTF. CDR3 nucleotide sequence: TGTGCCAGCAGCTTCGCAGGATCCACTATGGGCTACACCTTC.

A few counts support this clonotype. Here the CDR3 reads CASSEPLSFNQPQHF. CDR3 sequence (DNA): TGTGCCAGCAGTGAGCCCCTCTCCTTCAATCAGCCCCAGCATTTT. The chain recombines TRBV6-2 or TRBV6-3 with TRBJ1-5, with D unclear. Germline V gene data show CDR1 as MNHEY and CDR2 as SVGEGT. This CDR3 has 15 residues. V was shortened by 5 bases and J by 3 bases, with 14 bases between the two germline ends.

This chain's CDR3 is CSARSGSGRATTYEQYF. CDR3 DNA sequence: TGCAGTGCTAGATCCGGTTCTGGGCGGGCAACTACCTACGAGCAGTACTTC. The chain has TRBV20-1 and TRBJ2-7, with D possibly being TRBD2 (5 bases). V dropped 2 bases and J dropped 2 bases, with 22 bases sitting between them. The germline V gene has CDR1 DFQATT and CDR2 SNEGSKA (reference sequence). The CDR3 has 17 amino acids.

In DNA, the CDR3 is TGTGCCAGCAGTACCCGGACAGGACCCAAGACCCAGTACTTC. It encodes CASSTRTGPKTQYF. The chain joins TRBV6-2 or TRBV6-3 to TRBJ2-5, with TRBD1 matching 7 bases. The CDR3 sequence is 14 residues long. Germline V gives CDR1 MNHEY, CDR2 SVGEGT. Germline trimming cut 5 bases from V and 6 bases from J; bases unmatched to any gene: 9.

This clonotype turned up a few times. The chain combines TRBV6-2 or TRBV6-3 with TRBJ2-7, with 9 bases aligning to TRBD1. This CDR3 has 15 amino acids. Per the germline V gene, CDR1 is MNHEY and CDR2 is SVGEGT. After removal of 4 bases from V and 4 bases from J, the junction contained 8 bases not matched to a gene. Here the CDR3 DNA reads TGTGCCAGCAGTTCGGCCGGGACAGGGAGGTACGAGCAGTACTTC. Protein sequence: CASSSAGTGRYEQYF.

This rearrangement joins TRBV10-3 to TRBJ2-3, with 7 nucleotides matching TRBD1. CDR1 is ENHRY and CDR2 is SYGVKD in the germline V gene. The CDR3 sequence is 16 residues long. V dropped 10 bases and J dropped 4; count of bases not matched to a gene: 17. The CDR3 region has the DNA TGTGCCACCGCGAGGGCCAAGGGGGCGGTGGCAGATACGCAGTATTTT. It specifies CATARAKGAVADTQYF.

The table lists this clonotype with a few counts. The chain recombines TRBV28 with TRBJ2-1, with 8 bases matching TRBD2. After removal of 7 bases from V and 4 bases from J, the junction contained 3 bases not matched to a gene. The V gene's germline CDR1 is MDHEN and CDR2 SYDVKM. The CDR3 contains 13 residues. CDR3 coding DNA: TGTGCCAGCATAACGGGGGGGTACAATGAGCAGTTCTTC. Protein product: CASITGGYNEQFF.

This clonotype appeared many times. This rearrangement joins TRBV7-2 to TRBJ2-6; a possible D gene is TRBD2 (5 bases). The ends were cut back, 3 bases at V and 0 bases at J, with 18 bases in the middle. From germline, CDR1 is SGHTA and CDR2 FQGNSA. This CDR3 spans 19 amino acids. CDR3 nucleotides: TGTGCCAGCAGCTTCCGTCGCGGAGGATTCCCCTCTGGGGCCAACGTCCTGACTTTC. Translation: CASSFRRGGFPSGANVLTF. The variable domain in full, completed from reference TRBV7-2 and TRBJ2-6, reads GAGVSQSPSNKVTEKGKDVELRCDPISGHTALYWYRQSLGQGLEFLIYFQGNSAPDKSGLPSDRFSAERTGGSVSTLTIQRTQQEDSAVYLCASSFRRGGFPSGANVLTFGAGSRLTVL.

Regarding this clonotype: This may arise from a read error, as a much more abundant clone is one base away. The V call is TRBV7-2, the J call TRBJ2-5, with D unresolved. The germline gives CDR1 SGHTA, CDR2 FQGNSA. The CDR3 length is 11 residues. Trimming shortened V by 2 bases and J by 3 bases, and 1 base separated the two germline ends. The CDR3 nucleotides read TGTGCCAGCAGCTTAAAAGAGACCCAGTACTTC. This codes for CASSLKETQYF.